The next 15 T cell receptor beta chains were all read from a single sample in a study of immune evolution from preneoplasia to lung adenocarcinoma. TCRdb's table, derived via immunoSEQ multiplex PCR, lists solely in-frame clones and lacks some. Of thousands of clones listed, 80% to 90% are singletons. The sequenced material came from FFPE minimally invasive lung adenocarcinoma tissue. Receptors were obtained from a person aged 70 to 85 with lung adenocarcinoma.

J is TRBJ2-7 and V is TRBV29-1; tentative D call: TRBD1 (6 bases). V gave up 6 bases and J gave up 1 base, with 13 bases separating them. There are 13 residues in the CDR3. In germline, CDR1 is SQVTM, CDR2 ANQGSEA. CDR3 coding DNA: TGCAGCGTGGTAGGGGACATTTCCTACGAGCAGTACTTC. Its translation is CSVVGDISYEQYF.

V is TRBV10-2 and J is TRBJ1-4; 10 bases agree with TRBD1. The junction had 0 bases not matched to a gene; V was cut back by 6 bases and J by 5 bases. The V gene's germline CDR1 is WSHSY and CDR2 SAAADI. The CDR3 is 13 amino acids. This CDR3 reads CASRDRGNEKLFF. Here the CDR3 DNA reads TGCGCCAGCAGGGACAGGGGGAATGAAAAACTGTTTTTT.

The V call is TRBV28, the J call TRBJ2-7, with 12 nucleotides matching TRBD2. With V trimmed by 3 bases and J by 3 bases, 6 bases remained unmatched. The V gene's germline CDR1 is MDHEN and CDR2 SYDVKM. The CDR3 has 16 amino acids. CDR3 region: CASSFPPSGGVYEQYF. CDR3 sequence (DNA): TGTGCCAGCAGTTTCCCCCCTAGCGGGGGGGTCTACGAGCAGTACTTC.

This chain connects TRBV6-1 to TRBJ2-3, with D uncertain. Germline CDR1 is MNHNS and CDR2 is SASEGT. V dropped 8 bases and J dropped 2 bases, with 5 bases sitting between them. This CDR3 is built from 11 residues. CDR3 residues: CASGATDTQYF. As DNA, the CDR3 is TGTGCCAGCGGAGCCACAGATACGCAGTATTTT.

This chain connects TRBV28 to TRBJ1-1, with TRBD1 matching 7 bases. This CDR3 has 16 amino acids. Germline loops: CDR1 MDHEN, CDR2 SYDVKM. V gave up 5 bases and J gave up 1 base; unmatched junction bases: 10. CDR3 loop: CASSPYRQGGNTEAFF. CDR3 in DNA: TGTGCCAGCAGTCCATATAGGCAGGGGGGGAACACTGAAGCTTTCTTT.

The chain employs TRBV6-5 and TRBJ1-5; 7 bases match TRBD1. This CDR3 has 13 amino acids. CDR1 and CDR2 (germline): MNHEY, SVGAGI. Trimming at V came to 6 bases and at J to 7 bases, leaving 6 bases not matched to a gene. The CDR3 region is CASRRQGGQPQHF. In DNA, the CDR3 is TGTGCCAGCAGGCGACAGGGTGGCCAGCCCCAGCATTTT.

The chain is built from TRBV27 and TRBJ1-4; D may be TRBD1 (6 bases). V lost 6 bases and J lost 8, with 13 bases in between. The CDR3 is made up of 13 amino acids. Germline lookup yields CDR1 MNHEY and CDR2 SMNVEV (reference sequence). The DNA of the CDR3 is TGTGCCAGCAGCAGAGGGGGTGGGGAAAAACTGTTTTTT. Residues: CASSRGGGEKLFF. Variable domain in full (rest from reference TRBV27 and TRBJ1-4): EAQVTQNPRYLITVTGKKLTVTCSQNMNHEYMSWYRQDPGLGLRQIYYSMNVEVTDKGDVPEGYKVSRKEKRNFPLILESPSPNQTSLYFCASSRGGGEKLFFGSGTQLSVL.

This clone was counted a few times. This sequence joins TRBV10-2 and TRBJ2-1, with 10 nucleotides matching TRBD2. The CDR3 totals 16 residues. Trimming removed 3 bases from V and 4 bases from J; junction bases left unmatched: 6. Per germline, CDR1 WSHSY and CDR2 SAAADI. CDR3 sequence: CASSDGVAGGYNEQFF. CDR3 DNA sequence: TGCGCCAGCAGTGATGGGGTAGCGGGGGGTTACAATGAGCAGTTCTTC.

This clone has a single count. The chain combines TRBV28 with TRBJ1-6; no definite D call. Germline CDR1 and CDR2: MDHEN and SYDVKM. This CDR3 contains 15 residues. The V end lost 6 bases, the J end lost 5 bases, and 14 bases lay between the germline ends. The CDR3 region has the DNA TGTGCCAGCAGCCCCGTGAGTTGGGATAATTCACCCCTCCACTTT. This translates into CASSPVSWDNSPLHF.

This chain links TRBV11-2 with TRBJ1-1; 10 bases are shared with TRBD1. V lost 6 bases to trimming and J lost 9 bases; unmatched junction nucleotides: 4. Looked up from germline, CDR1 is SGHAT and CDR2 is FQNNGV. This CDR3 has 12 residues. In DNA form, the CDR3 reads TGTGCCAGCAGGGAGGACAGGGGGAAAGCTTTCTTT. Amino acids: CASREDRGKAFF.

The chain joins TRBV7-8 to TRBJ1-2; TRBD1 aligns across 9 bases. The CDR3 is made up of 14 amino acids. V was clipped by 1 base and J by 9 bases; unmatched bases: 6. Germline loops: CDR1 SGHVS, CDR2 FQNEAQ. The DNA of the CDR3 is TGTGCCAGCAGCTTAGAATCCGGGACAGGGAGCTACACCTTC. Amino acids: CASSLESGTGSYTF.

The chain carries TRBV28 and TRBJ1-2; D unclear. Germline-derived CDR1 and CDR2 are MDHEN and SYDVKM. Trimming left V 10 bases short and J 2 bases short, with 17 bases between. The CDR3 contains 14 residues. The CDR3 protein is CATAAGGLNYGYTF. The CDR3 coding sequence is TGTGCCACCGCCGCGGGTGGATTGAACTATGGCTACACCTTC.

The rearrangement joins TRBV2 to TRBJ1-6; TRBD1 is a possible D gene (6 bases). Looked up from germline, CDR1 is SNHLY and CDR2 is FYNNEI. V shed 2 bases and J shed 6 bases, with 8 bases lying between them. This CDR3 is built from 14 residues. As DNA, the CDR3 is TGTGCCAGCAGTGAATGGGGGCTTAATTCACCCCTCCACTTT. Its translation is CASSEWGLNSPLHF.

This clone was recorded only once. The chain has TRBV11-2 and TRBJ1-2; the D is unclear. V lost 10 bases to trimming and J lost 0 bases, with 9 bases between them. This CDR3 is 12 amino acids long. The germline V gene has CDR1 SGHAT and CDR2 FQNNGV. CDR3 in amino acids: CAIEHPNYGYTF. CDR3 DNA: TGTGCCATCGAACATCCTAACTATGGCTACACCTTC.

The V gene is TRBV5-1, the J gene TRBJ2-5; a weak D match, TRBD1 (6 bases). V was clipped by 4 bases and J by 8 bases, with 21 bases between them. Per germline, CDR1 SGHRS and CDR2 YFSETQ. This CDR3 region has 15 residues. CDR3 nucleotides: TGCGCCAGCAGCCAATTGGACAGATCAAGAGAAACCCAGTACTTC. Its translation: CASSQLDRSRETQYF.